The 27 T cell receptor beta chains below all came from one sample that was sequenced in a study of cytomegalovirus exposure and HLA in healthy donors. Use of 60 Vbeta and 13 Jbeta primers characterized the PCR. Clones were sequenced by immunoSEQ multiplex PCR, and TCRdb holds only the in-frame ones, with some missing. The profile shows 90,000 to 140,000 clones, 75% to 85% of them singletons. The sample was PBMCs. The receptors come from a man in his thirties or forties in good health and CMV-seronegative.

CDR3 DNA sequence: TGCGCCAGCAGCCAGGGCCTAACTAGCGGAGGAAAAGAGACCCAGTACTTC. Translation: CASSQGLTSGGKETQYF. The chain recombines TRBV4-1 with TRBJ2-5; 8 bases fit TRBD2. Trimming cost V 3 bases and J 3 bases; bases outside gene matches: 12. From germline, CDR1 is MGHRA and CDR2 YSYEKL. CDR3 size: 17 residues.

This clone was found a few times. The chain's CDR3 is CASNIDGGRREQYF. The DNA of the CDR3 is TGCGCCAGCAACATAGACGGAGGGCGACGCGAGCAGTACTTC. The rearrangement uses TRBV5-1 and TRBJ2-7; a weak D match, TRBD2 (6 bases). The ends were cut back, 6 bases at V and 6 bases at J, with 19 bases in the middle. Germline CDR1 is SGHRS and CDR2 is YFSETQ. The CDR3 spans 14 residues.

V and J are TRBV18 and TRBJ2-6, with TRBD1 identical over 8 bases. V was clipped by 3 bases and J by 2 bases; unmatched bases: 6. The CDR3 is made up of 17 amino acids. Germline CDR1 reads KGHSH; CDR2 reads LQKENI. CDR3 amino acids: CASSPRQGYAGANVLTF. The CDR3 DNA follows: TGTGCCAGCTCACCCCGACAGGGGTACGCTGGGGCCAACGTCCTGACTTTC.

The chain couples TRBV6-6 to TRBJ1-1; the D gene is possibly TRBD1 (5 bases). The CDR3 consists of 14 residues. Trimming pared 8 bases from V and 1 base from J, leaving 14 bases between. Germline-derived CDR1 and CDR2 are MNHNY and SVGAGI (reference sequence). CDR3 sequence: CASRRGTGNTEAFF. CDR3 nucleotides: TGTGCCAGCCGAAGGGGAACCGGGAACACTGAAGCTTTCTTT.

In DNA, the CDR3 is TGCGCCAGCAGCCCTTTGGGGGGTGTGAACACTGAAGCTTTCTTT. Its protein is CASSPLGGVNTEAFF. The V gene is TRBV5-1, the J gene TRBJ1-1, with D maybe TRBD1 (5 bases). CDR1 is SGHRS, CDR2 YFSETQ, per germline. V lost 4 bases, J lost 0 bases, and 13 bases lay in between. This CDR3 has 15 amino acids.

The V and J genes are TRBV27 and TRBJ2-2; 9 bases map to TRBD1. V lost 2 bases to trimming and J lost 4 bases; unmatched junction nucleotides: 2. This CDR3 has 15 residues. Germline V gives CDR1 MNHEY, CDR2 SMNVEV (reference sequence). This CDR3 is CASSLGQGITGELFF. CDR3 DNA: TGTGCCAGCAGTTTAGGACAGGGGATCACCGGGGAGCTGTTTTTT.

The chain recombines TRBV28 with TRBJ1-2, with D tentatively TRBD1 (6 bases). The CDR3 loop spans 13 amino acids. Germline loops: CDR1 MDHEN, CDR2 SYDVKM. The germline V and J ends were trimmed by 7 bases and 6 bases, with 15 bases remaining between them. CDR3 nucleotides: TGTGCCAGCAACGCCGGGACAATTAATGGCTACACCTTC. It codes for CASNAGTINGYTF.

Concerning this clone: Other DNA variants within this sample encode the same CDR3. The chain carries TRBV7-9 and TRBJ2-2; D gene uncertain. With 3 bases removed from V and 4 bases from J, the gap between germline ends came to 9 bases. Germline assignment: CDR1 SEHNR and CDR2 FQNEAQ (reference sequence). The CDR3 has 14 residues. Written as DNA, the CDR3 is TGTGCCAGCAGCTTCAGACAAAGCACCGGGGAGCTGTTTTTT. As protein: CASSFRQSTGELFF.

The CDR3 DNA reads as TGTGCCATCAGTGACCGTTTTGAGACAAATAGCAATCAGCCCCAGCATTTT. As protein: CAISDRFETNSNQPQHF. The V and J genes are TRBV10-3 and TRBJ1-5, with D unresolved. There are 17 residues in the CDR3. V was cut by 3 bases and J by 0 bases, with 15 bases left in between. From germline, CDR1 is ENHRY and CDR2 SYGVKD.

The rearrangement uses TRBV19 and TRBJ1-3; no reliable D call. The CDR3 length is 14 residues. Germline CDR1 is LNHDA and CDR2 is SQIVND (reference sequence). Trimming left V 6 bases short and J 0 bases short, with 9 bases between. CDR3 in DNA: TGTGCCAGTAGCCGGGGAGGCTCTGGAAACACCATATATTTT. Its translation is CASSRGGSGNTIYF.

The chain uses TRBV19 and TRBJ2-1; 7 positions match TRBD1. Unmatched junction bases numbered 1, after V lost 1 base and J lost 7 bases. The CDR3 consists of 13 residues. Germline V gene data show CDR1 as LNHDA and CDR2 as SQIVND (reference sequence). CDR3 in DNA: TGTGCCAGTAGTATAGGACAGGGAAATGAGCAGTTCTTC. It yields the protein CASSIGQGNEQFF.

The CDR3 region is CASSLLSSGSTDTQYF. CDR3 nucleotides: TGCGCCAGCAGCCTCCTCTCTAGCGGGAGTACAGATACGCAGTATTTT. The rearrangement uses TRBV4-1 and TRBJ2-3; 10 bases agree with TRBD2. CDR3 size: 16 residues. Per the germline V gene, CDR1 is MGHRA and CDR2 is YSYEKL. The V segment lost 4 bases and the J segment 3 bases; nucleotides outside the gene matches: 7.

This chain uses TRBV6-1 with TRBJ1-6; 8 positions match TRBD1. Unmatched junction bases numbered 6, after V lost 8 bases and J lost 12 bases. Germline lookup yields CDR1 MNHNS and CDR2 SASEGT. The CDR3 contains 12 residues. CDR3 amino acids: CASRTGLVPLHF. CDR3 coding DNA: TGTGCCAGCCGGACAGGGTTGGTACCCCTCCACTTT.

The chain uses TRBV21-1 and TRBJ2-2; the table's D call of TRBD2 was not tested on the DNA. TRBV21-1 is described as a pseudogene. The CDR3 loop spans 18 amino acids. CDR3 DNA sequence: TGTGCCAGCAGCAATGACACTAGCGGGAGAGAAAACACCGGGGAGCTGTTTTTT. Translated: CASSNDTSGRENTGELFF.

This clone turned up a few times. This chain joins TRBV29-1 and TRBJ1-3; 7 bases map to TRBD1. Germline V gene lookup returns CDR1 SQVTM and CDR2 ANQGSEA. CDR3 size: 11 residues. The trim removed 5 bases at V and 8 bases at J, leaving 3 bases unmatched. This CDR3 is CSVRDSDTIYF. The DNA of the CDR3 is TGCAGCGTTCGGGACAGCGACACCATATATTTT.

CDR3 DNA: TGTGCCAGCAGTGTCTGGCAGGTATTCACAGATACGCAGTATTTT. It specifies CASSVWQVFTDTQYF. V usage is TRBV2 and J usage is TRBJ2-3, with no clear D. V lost 4 bases and J 2 bases, leaving 13 bases between the germline ends. Germline loops: CDR1 SNHLY, CDR2 FYNNEI. CDR3 size: 15 residues.

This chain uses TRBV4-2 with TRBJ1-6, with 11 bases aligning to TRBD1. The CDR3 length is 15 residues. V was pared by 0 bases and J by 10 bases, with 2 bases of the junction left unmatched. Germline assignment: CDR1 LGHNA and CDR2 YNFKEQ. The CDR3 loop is CASSQEGTGGSPLHF. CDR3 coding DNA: TGTGCCAGCAGCCAAGAGGGGACAGGGGGGTCACCCCTCCACTTT.

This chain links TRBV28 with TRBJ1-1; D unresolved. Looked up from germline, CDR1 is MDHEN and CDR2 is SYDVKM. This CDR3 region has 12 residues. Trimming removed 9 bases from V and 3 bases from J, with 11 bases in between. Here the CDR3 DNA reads TGTGCCAGTCCTCGGGGAGACACTGAAGCTTTCTTT. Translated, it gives CASPRGDTEAFF.

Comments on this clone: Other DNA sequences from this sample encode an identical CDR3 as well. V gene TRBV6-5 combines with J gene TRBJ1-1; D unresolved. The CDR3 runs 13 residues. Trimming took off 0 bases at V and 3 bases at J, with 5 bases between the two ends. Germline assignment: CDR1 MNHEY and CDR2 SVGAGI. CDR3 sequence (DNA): TGTGCCAGCAGTTACTCTGCAGACACTGAAGCTTTCTTT. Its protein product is CASSYSADTEAFF.

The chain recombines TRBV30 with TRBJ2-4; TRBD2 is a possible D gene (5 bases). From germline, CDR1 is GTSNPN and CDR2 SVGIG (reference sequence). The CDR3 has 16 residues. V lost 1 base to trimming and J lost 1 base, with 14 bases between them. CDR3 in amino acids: CAWSEGLSRAKNIQYF. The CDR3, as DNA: TGTGCCTGGAGTGAAGGACTCTCGAGGGCCAAAAACATTCAGTACTTC.

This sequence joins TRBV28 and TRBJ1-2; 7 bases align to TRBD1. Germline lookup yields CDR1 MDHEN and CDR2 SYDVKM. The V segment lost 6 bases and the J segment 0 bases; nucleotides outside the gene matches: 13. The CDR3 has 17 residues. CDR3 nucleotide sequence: TGTGCCAGCAGCCTGGCGGGACAGAAAAACTCTAACTATGGCTACACCTTC. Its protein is CASSLAGQKNSNYGYTF.

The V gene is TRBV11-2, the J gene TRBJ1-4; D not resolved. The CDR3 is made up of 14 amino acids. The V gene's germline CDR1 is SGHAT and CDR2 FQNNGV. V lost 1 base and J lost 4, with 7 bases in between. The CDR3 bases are TGTGCCAGCAGCTTAGGCCGGAGTAATGAAAAACTGTTTTTT. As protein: CASSLGRSNEKLFF. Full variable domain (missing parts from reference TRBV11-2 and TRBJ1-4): EAGVAQSPRYKIIEKRQSVAFWCNPISGHATLYWYQQILGQGPKLLIQFQNNGVVDDSQLPKDRFSAERLKGVDSTLKIQPAKLEDSAVYLCASSLGRSNEKLFFGSGTQLSVL.

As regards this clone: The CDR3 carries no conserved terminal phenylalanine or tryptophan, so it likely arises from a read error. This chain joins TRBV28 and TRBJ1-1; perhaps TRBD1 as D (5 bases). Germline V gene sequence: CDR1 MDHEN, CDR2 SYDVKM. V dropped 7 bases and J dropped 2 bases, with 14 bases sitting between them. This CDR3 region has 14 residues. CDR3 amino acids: CASIHETGNTEAFL. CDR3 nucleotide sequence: TGTGCCAGCATCCACGAAACAGGTAACACTGAAGCTTTCCTT.

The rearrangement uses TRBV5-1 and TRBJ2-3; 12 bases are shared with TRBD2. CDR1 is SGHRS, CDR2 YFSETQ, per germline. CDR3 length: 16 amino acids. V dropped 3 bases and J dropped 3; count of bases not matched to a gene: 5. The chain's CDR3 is CASSSGLAGSTDTQYF. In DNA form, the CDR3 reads TGCGCCAGCAGCTCGGGACTAGCGGGTTCTACAGATACGCAGTATTTT.

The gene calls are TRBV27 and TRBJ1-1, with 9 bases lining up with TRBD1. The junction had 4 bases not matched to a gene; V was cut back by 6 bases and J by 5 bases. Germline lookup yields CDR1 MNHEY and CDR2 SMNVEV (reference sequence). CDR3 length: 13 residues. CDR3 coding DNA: TGTGCCAGCAGCTGGACAGGGGAGACTGAAGCTTTCTTT. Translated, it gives CASSWTGETEAFF.

CDR3 sequence reads: CASGPGGGLDTEAFF. The CDR3 DNA reads TGTGCCAGCGGACCAGGCGGGGGCTTGGACACTGAAGCTTTCTTT. This chain connects TRBV28 to TRBJ1-1, with D maybe TRBD1 (6 bases). CDR3 length: 15 residues. Trimming removed 8 bases at V and 3 bases at J, with 19 bases between. Germline CDR1 reads MDHEN; CDR2 reads SYDVKM.

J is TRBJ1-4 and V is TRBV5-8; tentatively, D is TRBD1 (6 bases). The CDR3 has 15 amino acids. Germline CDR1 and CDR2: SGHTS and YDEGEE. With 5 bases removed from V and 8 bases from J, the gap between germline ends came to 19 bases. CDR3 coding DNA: TGTGCCAGCAGGAGCCTGGCAGGGGAACAAGAAAAACTGTTTTTT. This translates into CASRSLAGEQEKLFF.